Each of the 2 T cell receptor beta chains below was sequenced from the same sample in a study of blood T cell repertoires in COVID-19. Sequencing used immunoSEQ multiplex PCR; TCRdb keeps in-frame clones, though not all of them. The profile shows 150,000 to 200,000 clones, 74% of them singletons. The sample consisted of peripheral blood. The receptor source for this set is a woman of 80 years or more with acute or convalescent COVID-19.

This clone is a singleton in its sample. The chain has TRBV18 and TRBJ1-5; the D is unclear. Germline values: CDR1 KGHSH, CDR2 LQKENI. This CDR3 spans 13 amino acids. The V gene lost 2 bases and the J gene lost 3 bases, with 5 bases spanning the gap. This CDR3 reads CASSPEDNQPQHF. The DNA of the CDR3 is TGTGCCAGCTCACCAGAGGACAATCAGCCCCAGCATTTT.

The CDR3 DNA is TGTGCCAGCAGCTTTAAGGAGAGCGAGCAGTACTTC. Translating it yields CASSFKESEQYF. The V gene is TRBV5-4, the J gene TRBJ2-7; no definite D call. Trimming removed 2 bases at V and 6 bases at J, with 9 bases between. This CDR3 contains 12 residues. Germline V CDR1 and CDR2: SGHNT, YYREEE (reference sequence).